What follows are 25 T cell receptor beta chains derived from one specimen sequenced in a study of T cell responses to AZD1222 COVID-19 vaccine. Libraries were prepared by immunoSEQ multiplex PCR; TCRdb keeps only in-frame clonotypes and omits some of them. In the table there are 150,000 to 200,000 clones, less than 90% of which are singletons. This material consisted of peripheral blood, taken on day 0 of AZD1222 vaccination. These receptors all stem from an adult in good health.

The CDR3 bases are TGCGCCAGCAGCCCGGGGGGCGACCAAGAGACCCAGTACTTC. It encodes CASSPGGDQETQYF. The rearrangement links TRBV5-1 to TRBJ2-5, with TRBD2 as a possible D gene (7 bases). Between the trimmed V and J ends, which lost 4 bases and 0 bases, there was a span of 10 bases. The CDR3 sequence is 14 residues long. Germline V gene data show CDR1 as SGHRS and CDR2 as YFSETQ.

This clone was counted between two and nine times. The DNA of the CDR3 is TGTGCCAGCAGCTTGGTAGGGGCAGACGAGCAGTACTTC. Translating it yields CASSLVGADEQYF. The gene calls are TRBV5-4 and TRBJ2-7, with D tentatively TRBD1 (5 bases). The CDR3 sequence is 13 residues long. Germline values: CDR1 SGHNT, CDR2 YYREEE (reference sequence). Between the trimmed V and J ends, which lost 0 bases and 5 bases, there was a span of 9 bases.

CDR3 amino acids: CAWSPIGGNDYGYTF. In nucleotides, the CDR3 is TGTGCCTGGAGCCCCATTGGGGGTAACGACTATGGCTACACCTTC. The chain is built from TRBV30 and TRBJ1-2, with D maybe TRBD1 (5 bases). The germline CDR1 and CDR2 sequences are GTSNPN and SVGIG (reference sequence). Between the trimmed V and J ends, which lost 3 bases and 3 bases, there was a span of 17 bases. This CDR3 is 15 amino acids long.

This chain uses TRBV28 with TRBJ1-5; TRBD1 is a possible D gene (6 bases). Trimming left V 6 bases short and J 0 bases short, with 12 bases between. Germline CDR1 and CDR2: MDHEN and SYDVKM. The CDR3 totals 15 residues. The DNA for the CDR3 is TGTGCCAGCAGGAAACAGGGAATTAGCAATCAGCCCCAGCATTTT. Amino acids: CASRKQGISNQPQHF.

The gene calls are TRBV28 and TRBJ1-3; D possibly corresponds to TRBD1 (5 bases). CDR1 is MDHEN and CDR2 is SYDVKM in the germline V gene. V was trimmed by 11 bases and J by 2 bases, leaving 13 bases between them. CDR3 size: 13 residues. The CDR3 spells CAAAGGPGNTIYF. The CDR3 coding sequence is TGTGCCGCGGCCGGGGGACCTGGAAACACCATATATTTT.

J is TRBJ2-6 and V is TRBV9; possible D gene TRBD1, 5 bases. The CDR3 runs to 16 residues. With 0 bases removed from V and 2 bases from J, the gap between germline ends came to 9 bases. Germline CDR1 SGDLS, CDR2 YYNGEE. Here the CDR3 reads CASSVGGAAGANVLTF. The CDR3 bases are TGTGCCAGCAGCGTAGGGGGCGCAGCTGGGGCCAACGTCCTGACTTTC.

J is TRBJ2-1 and V is TRBV5-1; 7 bases align to TRBD1. Germline CDR1 is SGHRS and CDR2 is YFSETQ. The CDR3 covers 14 residues. The ends lost 4 bases at V and 6 bases at J; junction bases unmatched: 7. The DNA for the CDR3 is TGCGCCAGCAGCGCGAGACAGGGAAGCAATGAGCAGTTCTTC. It yields the protein CASSARQGSNEQFF.

J is TRBJ1-6 and V is TRBV9, with 7 positions matching TRBD1. The CDR3 runs to 15 residues. Germline values: CDR1 SGDLS, CDR2 YYNGEE. V shed 3 bases and J 7 bases; nucleotides not matched to a gene: 7. The CDR3 nucleotides are TGTGCCAGCAGCGGAGGGAGACAGGGAAATTCACCCCTCCACTTT. Translating gives CASSGGRQGNSPLHF.

This rearrangement joins TRBV7-9 to TRBJ1-4; no firm D call. In germline, CDR1 is SEHNR, CDR2 FQNEAQ (reference sequence). Trimming removed 5 bases from V and 8 bases from J, with 15 bases in between. The CDR3 runs 14 residues. CDR3 protein: CASSADSLGEKLFF. CDR3 DNA sequence: TGTGCCAGCAGCGCGGACTCCTTGGGCGAAAAACTGTTTTTT.

The chain couples TRBV19 to TRBJ1-5, with 10 positions matching TRBD1. Per the germline V gene, CDR1 is LNHDA and CDR2 is SQIVND (reference sequence). This CDR3 comprises 15 residues. Unmatched junction bases numbered 7, after V lost 6 bases and J lost 5 bases. The CDR3 region is CASSVGGTGDQPQHF. The CDR3 bases are TGTGCCAGTAGCGTAGGAGGGACAGGGGATCAGCCCCAGCATTTT.

The DNA for the CDR3 is TGTGCCAGCAGCTTGGGGCTAGCGGGAGATGAGCAGTTCTTC. Its translation is CASSLGLAGDEQFF. The V gene is TRBV5-8, the J gene TRBJ2-1; 10 nucleotides agree with TRBD2. V dropped 0 bases and J dropped 8; count of bases not matched to a gene: 2. CDR1 is SGHTS and CDR2 is YDEGEE in the germline V gene. CDR3 length equals 14 residues.

V is TRBV2 and J is TRBJ1-5; no definite D call. This CDR3 has 14 residues. The V gene's germline CDR1 is SNHLY and CDR2 FYNNEI. The V end lost 1 base, the J end lost 0 bases, and 4 bases lay between the germline ends. The CDR3 protein is CASSEELSNQPQHF. CDR3 DNA sequence: TGTGCCAGCAGTGAAGAACTTAGCAATCAGCCCCAGCATTTT. Based on the CDR3 plus reference TRBV2 and TRBJ1-5, the full variable domain is EPEVTQTPSHQVTQMGQEVILRCVPISNHLYFYWYRQILGQKVEFLVSFYNNEISEKSEIFDDQFSVERPDGSNFTLKIRSTKLEDSAMYFCASSEELSNQPQHFGDGTRLSIL.

The V gene is TRBV6-1, the J gene TRBJ2-3; maybe TRBD2 (5 bases). V was cut by 2 bases and J by 5 bases, with 11 bases left in between. CDR3 size: 14 residues. CDR1 is MNHNS and CDR2 is SASEGT in the germline V gene. In DNA, the CDR3 is TGTGCCAGCAGTGAACGACTAAGCGGAGATACGCAGTATTTT. Translating it yields CASSERLSGDTQYF.

J is TRBJ1-5 and V is TRBV12-3 or TRBV12-4; possible D gene TRBD1, 5 bases. Trimming left V 8 bases short and J 5 bases short, with 10 bases between. The CDR3 is 12 amino acids. The CDR3 is CASGGLDQPQHF. Here the CDR3 DNA reads TGTGCCAGCGGGGGACTCGATCAGCCCCAGCATTTT.

This chain connects TRBV6-5 to TRBJ2-1, with 10 bases aligning to TRBD2. Germline CDR1 reads MNHEY; CDR2 reads SVGAGI. This CDR3 spans 15 amino acids. V trimming: 6 bases; J trimming: 8 bases; junction bases outside the gene matches: 10. The CDR3 loop is CASRRPGTSDYEQFF. The CDR3 nucleotides read TGTGCCAGCAGACGACCCGGGACTAGCGACTATGAGCAGTTCTTC.

The V gene is TRBV5-1, the J gene TRBJ2-5, with D possibly being TRBD2 (5 bases). V shed 1 base and J shed 2 bases, with 12 bases lying between them. The CDR3 sequence is 15 residues long. CDR1 is SGHRS and CDR2 is YFSETQ in the germline V gene. In DNA form, the CDR3 reads TGCGCCAGCAGCTTGTATAACGGGGAGCAAGAGACCCAGTACTTC. It encodes CASSLYNGEQETQYF.

The genes are TRBV10-3 and TRBJ2-7; a weak D match, TRBD2 (5 bases). This CDR3 comprises 13 residues. V lost 4 bases and J lost 5, with 12 bases in between. The germline gives CDR1 ENHRY, CDR2 SYGVKD. In DNA form, the CDR3 reads TGTGCCATCAGTGGGACTGGAAACCACGAGCAGTACTTC. It is translated as CAISGTGNHEQYF.

The chain has TRBV5-1 and TRBJ1-4; no reliable D call. V lost 0 bases and J lost 7, with 10 bases in between. The germline CDR1 and CDR2 sequences are SGHRS and YFSETQ. The CDR3 has 14 amino acids. The CDR3 here is CASSLGQVGEKLFF. For the CDR3, the DNA is TGCGCCAGCAGCTTGGGGCAAGTGGGTGAAAAACTGTTTTTT.

CDR3 region: CASSLYLLGTGNTEAFF. In nucleotides, the CDR3 is TGTGCCAGCAGCTTATACCTGTTGGGGACAGGGAACACTGAAGCTTTCTTT. The chain joins TRBV7-2 to TRBJ1-1, with TRBD1 matching 8 bases. J gave up 1 base and V 2 bases, and 9 bases lay outside the gene matches. The CDR3 totals 17 residues. CDR1 and CDR2 (germline): SGHTA, FQGNSA.

This clone was seen a single time. V usage is TRBV25-1 and J usage is TRBJ2-2; 12 positions agree with TRBD2. The junction had 4 bases not matched to a gene; V was cut back by 1 base and J by 7 bases. Germline CDR1 MGHDK, CDR2 SYGVNS. CDR3 length: 16 amino acids. CDR3 protein: CASSEWLAGGNGELFF. The CDR3 nucleotides are TGTGCCAGCAGTGAATGGCTAGCGGGGGGGAACGGGGAGCTGTTTTTT.

This clone was counted a few times. This chain connects TRBV7-8 to TRBJ2-7, with D maybe TRBD1 (6 bases). Germline CDR1 is SGHVS and CDR2 is FQNEAQ. V lost 5 bases and J lost 3, with 14 bases in between. The CDR3 is 14 amino acids. The CDR3 DNA follows: TGTGCCAGCAGCCTCAGGCAGGGGCTCTACGAGCAGTACTTC. Its protein product is CASSLRQGLYEQYF.

A single count supports this clone. For the CDR3, the DNA is TGTGCCAGTAGTACCGGAAGTAGCGGGAGAAATGAGCAGTTCTTC. Its protein is CASSTGSSGRNEQFF. The genes are TRBV19 and TRBJ2-1; 9 nucleotides match TRBD2. CDR3 size: 15 residues. V lost 4 bases to trimming and J lost 7 bases; unmatched junction nucleotides: 8. Germline CDR1 LNHDA, CDR2 SQIVND (reference sequence).

This clone turned up a few times. This chain links TRBV21-1 with TRBJ2-1; the tabulated D call, TRBD2, remains unverified against the DNA. TRBV21-1 is given as a pseudogene. This CDR3 is built from 20 residues. The CDR3 DNA follows: TGTGCCAGCAGCAAAGGAGGAAGAGCGGGAGCCTCAGGCTCCTACAATGAGCAGTTCTTC. It is translated as CASSKGGRAGASGSYNEQFF.

The chain couples TRBV28 to TRBJ1-2; 9 positions match TRBD1. The CDR3 sequence is 13 residues long. V shed 7 bases and J 6 bases; nucleotides not matched to a gene: 6. Germline assignment: CDR1 MDHEN and CDR2 SYDVKM. The CDR3 reads CASKRQGVDGYTF. In DNA, the CDR3 is TGTGCCAGCAAACGACAGGGGGTTGATGGCTACACCTTC.

This chain uses TRBV7-8 with TRBJ2-2; 12 bases are a match to TRBD2. The CDR3 runs to 15 residues. The V gene's germline CDR1 is SGHVS and CDR2 FQNEAQ. Germline trimming cut 5 bases from V and 5 bases from J; bases unmatched to any gene: 3. The CDR3 loop is CASSMTSGRTGELFF. CDR3 coding DNA: TGTGCCAGCAGCATGACTAGCGGGAGAACCGGGGAGCTGTTTTTT.